A selection of T cell receptor beta chains follows, all from one sample in a study of CD4 T cells in relation to SARS-CoV-2 and coronaviruses. Sequencing was performed with immunoSEQ multiplex PCR; in TCRdb, only in-frame clones are kept and a portion is missing. The sample carries more than 30,000 clones, approximately 85% recorded once. The material sequenced was memory CD4+ T cells from PBMCs. Receptor source: an adult with COVID-19. Both conserved end residues are part of each CDR3. The D gene is left open where the match is weak. The size field is filled for only some rows; it gives once, few, many or a size class.

TRBV9	-	-	TRBJ1-2	TGTGCCAGCAGCGTAGCCGGTTCACGGCTACGGGATGGCTACACCTTC	CASSVAGSRLRDGYTF
TRBV20-1	-	-	TRBJ2-3	TGCAGTGCTAGAGGGGGTGTTACGCAGTATTTT	CSARGGVTQYF
TRBV4-3	-	-	TRBJ2-3	TGCGCCAGCAGCCAAGCCCTCAGGGAGGATACGCAGTATTTT	CASSQALREDTQYF
TRBV19	-	once	TRBJ1-2	TGTGCCAGTAATACAGGTATTTCGGCCTATGGCTACACCTTC	CASNTGISAYGYTF
TRBV24-1	-	-	TRBJ2-5	TGTGCCACCAGTGATCTGGGCGGTACTCCGACCCAAGAGACCCAGTACTTC	CATSDLGGTPTQETQYF
TRBV4-3	-	once	TRBJ1-3	TGCGCCAGCAGCCAGGGAGCGGGGGCTGGAAACACCATATATTTT	CASSQGAGAGNTIYF
TRBV12-3/TRBV12-4	-	few	TRBJ1-2	TGTGCCAGCAGCCCAACAGGCTCCTATGGCTACACCTTC	CASSPTGSYGYTF
TRBV6-5	-	-	TRBJ1-5	TGTGCCAGCAGAATTTACAGGGATGGGAATCAGCCCCAGCATTTT	CASRIYRDGNQPQHF
TRBV7-9	-	few	TRBJ1-5	TGTGCCAGCAGCTTATCAGGGGAAGGCAATCAGCCCCAGCATTTT	CASSLSGEGNQPQHF
TRBV24-1	-	-	TRBJ2-1	TGTGCCACCAGTGATTTACGGGACAGGTCGGGAGGCAACAATGAGCAGTTCTTC	CATSDLRDRSGGNNEQFF
TRBV2	TRBD1	-	TRBJ1-5	TGTGCCAGCAGTGAAAACAGGGGGCGCAATCAGCCCCAGCATTTT	CASSENRGRNQPQHF
TRBV9	-	-	TRBJ2-2	TGTGCCAGCTCGGGAACCGGGGAGCTGTTTTTT	CASSGTGELFF
TRBV9	-	-	TRBJ2-3	TGTGCCAGCAGCTTCCGACAGGCTAGTATAGATACGCAGTATTTT	CASSFRQASIDTQYF
TRBV28	-	once	TRBJ2-7	TGTGCCAGCAGTTTAGACGAGCAGTACTTC	CASSLDEQYF
TRBV6-5	-	-	TRBJ1-2	TGTGCCAGCAGTTACCCCTCCTTTCACTACACCTTC	CASSYPSFHYTF
TRBV7-9	TRBD1	-	TRBJ1-1	TGTGCCAGCAGATGGGACAGGGGGACTGAAGCTTTCTTT	CASRWDRGTEAFF
TRBV2	TRBD1	few	TRBJ2-7	TGTGCCAGCACCAGGACAGGGGATAGCTCCTACGAGCAGTACTTC	CASTRTGDSSYEQYF
TRBV30	TRBD2	-	TRBJ2-3	TGTGCCTGGTCTAGCGGGAGTTTCACAGATACGCAGTATTTT	CAWSSGSFTDTQYF
TRBV14	TRBD2	-	TRBJ2-7	TGTGCCAGCAGCCAAAAGGGACTAGCGGGAAACGAGCAGTACTTC	CASSQKGLAGNEQYF
TRBV5-1	-	-	TRBJ1-1	TGCGCCAGCAGCATCTCCAGCCCCATGAACACTGAAGCTTTCTTT	CASSISSPMNTEAFF
TRBV5-6	-	-	TRBJ2-3	TGTGCCAGCAGCTTGTTACTAGGGGGCACAGATACGCAGTATTTT	CASSLLLGGTDTQYF
TRBV5-1	-	-	TRBJ2-1	TGCGCCAGCAGCTACCAAGAGGACGCCAATGAGCAGTTCTTC	CASSYQEDANEQFF
TRBV5-1	-	-	TRBJ2-1	TGCGCCAGCAGCTTGGGGGCGAGTCAAGTGCAGTTCTTC	CASSLGASQVQFF
TRBV14	-	-	TRBJ2-7	TGTGCCAGCAGCCAAGATGCTAATCTGGAGCGGGAGCAGTACTTC	CASSQDANLEREQYF
TRBV28	-	-	TRBJ2-7	TGTGCCAGCAGTTTATGGTCCGTAGGGGAAGACTACGAGCAGTACTTC	CASSLWSVGEDYEQYF
TRBV5-4	-	-	TRBJ2-5	TGTGCCAGCAGCTTTACACCGGAATCCCGCCTAGGGCAAGAGACCCAGTACTTC	CASSFTPESRLGQETQYF
TRBV9	-	-	TRBJ2-1	TGTGCCAGCAGCGTAGCTACAAGAGTTTCTAGCGATGAGCAGTTCTTC	CASSVATRVSSDEQFF
TRBV7-2	TRBD1	-	TRBJ2-5	TGTGCCAGCAGCATCATCAGGGGGAGTCAAGAGACCCAGTACTTC	CASSIIRGSQETQYF
TRBV15	TRBD2	-	TRBJ2-7	TGTGCCACCAGCAGACAACCGGGAGGGTACGAGCAGTACTTC	CATSRQPGGYEQYF